This T cell receptor (beta chain) was observed in a study of OX40 agonist ivuxolimab in advanced cancers. Details on this clone: Its antigen is as yet unknown.

The method was immunoSEQ multiplex PCR; TCRdb's version includes in-frame clones alone and lacks a portion of them. The sample carries 60,000 to 70,000 clones, less than 90% recorded once. Findings and limits, study-wide: Both CD4+ and CD8+ T cell populations in blood had undergone clonal expansion by week 6 at 0.1 to 3.0 mg/kg. Some patients without response likewise showed low normalized clonal expansion. Among the least clonally expanded were partial responders at 0.1-3.0 mg/kg.

Trimming cost V 1 base and J 4 bases; bases outside gene matches: 7. The V gene's germline CDR1 is LGHNA and CDR2 YNFKEQ. The CDR3 covers 18 residues. This specimen was CD4+ or CD8+ T cells sorted from blood, taken in a trial of the OX40 agonist ivuxolimab. The genes are TRBV4-2 and TRBJ2-2, with TRBD2 matching over 12 bases. The origin of this receptor is an adult with an advanced solid tumor such as melanoma, head and neck, liver or kidney cancer. The CDR3 is CASSQVLAGGLGTGELFF. CDR3 bases: TGTGCCAGCAGCCAAGTCCTAGCGGGGGGGCTTGGCACCGGGGAGCTGTTTTTT.